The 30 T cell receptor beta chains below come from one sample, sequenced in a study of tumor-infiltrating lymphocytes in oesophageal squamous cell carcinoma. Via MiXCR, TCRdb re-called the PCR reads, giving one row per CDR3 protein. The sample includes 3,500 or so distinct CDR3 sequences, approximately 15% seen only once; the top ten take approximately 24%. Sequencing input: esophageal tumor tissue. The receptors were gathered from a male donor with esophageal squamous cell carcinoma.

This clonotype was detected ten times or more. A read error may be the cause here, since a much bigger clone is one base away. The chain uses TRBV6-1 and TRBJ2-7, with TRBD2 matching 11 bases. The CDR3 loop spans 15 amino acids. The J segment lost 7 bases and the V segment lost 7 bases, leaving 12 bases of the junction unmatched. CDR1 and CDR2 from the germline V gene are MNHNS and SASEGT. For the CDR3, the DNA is TGTGCCAGCAATAGCTTTAGCGGGGGGGCTAATGAGCAGTACTTC. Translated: CASNSFSGGANEQYF.

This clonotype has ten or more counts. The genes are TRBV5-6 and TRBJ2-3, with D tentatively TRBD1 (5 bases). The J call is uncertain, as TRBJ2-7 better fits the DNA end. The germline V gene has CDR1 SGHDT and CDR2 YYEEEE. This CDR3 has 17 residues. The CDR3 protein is CASSSSVGQGRWGEQYF. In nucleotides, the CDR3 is TGTGCCAGCAGCTCCTCCGTGGGGCAGGGCCGATGGGGCGAGCAGTACTTC.

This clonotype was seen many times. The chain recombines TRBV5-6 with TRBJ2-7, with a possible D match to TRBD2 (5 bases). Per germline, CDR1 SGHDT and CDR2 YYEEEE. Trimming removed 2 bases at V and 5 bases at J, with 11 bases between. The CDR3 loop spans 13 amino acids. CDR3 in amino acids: CASSFMGRNEQYF. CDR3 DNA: TGTGCCAGCAGCTTTATGGGGAGAAACGAGCAGTACTTC.

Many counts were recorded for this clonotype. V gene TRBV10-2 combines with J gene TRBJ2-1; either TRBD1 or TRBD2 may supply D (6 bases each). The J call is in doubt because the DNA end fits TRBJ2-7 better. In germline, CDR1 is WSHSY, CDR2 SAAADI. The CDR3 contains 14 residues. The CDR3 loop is CASSDHSGRGEQYF. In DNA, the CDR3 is TGCGCCAGCAGTGATCATAGCGGAAGGGGGGAGCAGTACTTC.

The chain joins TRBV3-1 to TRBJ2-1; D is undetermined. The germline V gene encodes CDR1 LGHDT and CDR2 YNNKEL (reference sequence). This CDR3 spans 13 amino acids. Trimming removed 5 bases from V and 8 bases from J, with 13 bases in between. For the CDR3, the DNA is TGTGCCAGCAGCGTAGGGTCCAGGTATGAGCAGTTCTTC. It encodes CASSVGSRYEQFF.

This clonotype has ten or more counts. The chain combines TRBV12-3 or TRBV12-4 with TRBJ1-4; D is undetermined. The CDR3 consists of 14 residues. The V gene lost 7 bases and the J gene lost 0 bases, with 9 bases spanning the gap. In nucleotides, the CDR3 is TGTGCCAGCAAAAAGGAGGCAACTAATGAAAAACTGTTTTTT. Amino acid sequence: CASKKEATNEKLFF.

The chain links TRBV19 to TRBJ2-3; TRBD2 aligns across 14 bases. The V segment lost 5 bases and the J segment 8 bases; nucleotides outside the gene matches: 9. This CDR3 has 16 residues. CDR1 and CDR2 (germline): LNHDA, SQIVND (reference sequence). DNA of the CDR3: TGTGCCAGTAGTTCGGGACTAGCGGGGGAGGAGGTTACGCAGTATTTT. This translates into CASSSGLAGEEVTQYF.

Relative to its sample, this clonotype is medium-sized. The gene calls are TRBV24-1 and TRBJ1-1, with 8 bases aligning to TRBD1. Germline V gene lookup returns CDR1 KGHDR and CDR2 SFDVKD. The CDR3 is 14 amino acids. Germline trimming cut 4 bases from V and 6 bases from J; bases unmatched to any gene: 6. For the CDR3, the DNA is TGTGCCACCAGTGACTCCGGACAGGGCCCTGAAGCTTTCTTT. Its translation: CATSDSGQGPEAFF.

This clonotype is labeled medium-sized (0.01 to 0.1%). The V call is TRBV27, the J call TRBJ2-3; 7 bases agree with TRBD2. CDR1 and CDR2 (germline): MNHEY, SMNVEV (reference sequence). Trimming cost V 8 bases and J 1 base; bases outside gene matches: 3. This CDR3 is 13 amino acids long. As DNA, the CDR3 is TGTGCCAGCGGGAGCGGGGGCACAGATACGCAGTATTTT. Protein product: CASGSGGTDTQYF.

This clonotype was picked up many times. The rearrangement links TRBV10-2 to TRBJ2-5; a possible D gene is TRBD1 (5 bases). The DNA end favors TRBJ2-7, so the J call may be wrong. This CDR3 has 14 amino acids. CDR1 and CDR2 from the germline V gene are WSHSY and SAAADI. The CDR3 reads CASSRVGASYEQYF. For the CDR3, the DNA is TGCGCCAGCAGTCGTGTAGGGGCGAGCTACGAGCAGTACTTC.

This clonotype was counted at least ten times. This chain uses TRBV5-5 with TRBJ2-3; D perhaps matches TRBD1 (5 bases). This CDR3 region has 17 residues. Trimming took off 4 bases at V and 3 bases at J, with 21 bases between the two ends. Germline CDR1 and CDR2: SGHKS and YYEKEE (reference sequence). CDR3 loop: CASSPPSQGIRTDTQYF. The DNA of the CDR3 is TGTGCCAGCAGCCCCCCCTCGCAGGGAATTAGGACAGATACGCAGTATTTT.

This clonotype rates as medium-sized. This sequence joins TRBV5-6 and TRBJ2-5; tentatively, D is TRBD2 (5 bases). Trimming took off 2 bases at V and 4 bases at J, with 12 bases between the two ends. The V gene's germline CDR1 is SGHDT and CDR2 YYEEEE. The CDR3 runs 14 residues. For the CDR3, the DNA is TGTGCCAGCAGCTTCACAGCAGAGGGAGAGACCCAGTACTTC. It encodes CASSFTAEGETQYF.

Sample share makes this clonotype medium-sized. The CDR3 is CASSLEEGRGTEAFF. The CDR3 DNA follows: TGTGCCAGCAGCTTAGAAGAGGGCCGTGGCACTGAAGCTTTCTTT. The gene calls are TRBV7-2 and TRBJ1-1, with unresolved D. Germline V gives CDR1 SGHTA, CDR2 FQGNSA. This CDR3 contains 15 residues. Trimming stripped 1 base from V and 4 bases from J, with 13 bases between.

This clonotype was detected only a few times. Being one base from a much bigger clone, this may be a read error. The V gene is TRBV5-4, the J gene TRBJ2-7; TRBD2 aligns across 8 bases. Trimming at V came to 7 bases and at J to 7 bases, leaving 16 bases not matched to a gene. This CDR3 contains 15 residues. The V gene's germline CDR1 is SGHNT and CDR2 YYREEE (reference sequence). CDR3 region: CASGGFQRGHNEQYF. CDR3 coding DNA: TGTGCCAGCGGAGGGTTCCAGCGGGGGCACAATGAGCAGTACTTC.

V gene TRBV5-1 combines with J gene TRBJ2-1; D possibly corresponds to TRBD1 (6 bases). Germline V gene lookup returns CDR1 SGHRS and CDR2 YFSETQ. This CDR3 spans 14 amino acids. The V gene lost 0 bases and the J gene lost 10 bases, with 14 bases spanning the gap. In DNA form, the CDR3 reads TGCGCCAGCAGCTTGGGACAGGATCTAGGAGAGCAGTTCTTC. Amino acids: CASSLGQDLGEQFF.

The CDR3, as DNA: TGTGCCAGCGGCCTCCTACAGGGGGCGCAGTATGAGCAGTTCTTC. It translates to CASGLLQGAQYEQFF. This sequence joins TRBV6-2 or TRBV6-3 and TRBJ1-1, with 9 nucleotides matching TRBD1. TRBJ2-1 matches the DNA end more closely, so the J call is doubtful. The CDR3 is made up of 15 amino acids. CDR1 is MNHEY and CDR2 is SVGEGT in the germline V gene.

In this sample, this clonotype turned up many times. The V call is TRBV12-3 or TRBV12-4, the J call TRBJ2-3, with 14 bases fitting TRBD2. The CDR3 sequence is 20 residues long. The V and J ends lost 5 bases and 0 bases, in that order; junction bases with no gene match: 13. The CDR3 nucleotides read TGTGCCAGCAGTCCCTACGGGACTAGCGGGGGCCCGGGCAGCACAGATACGCAGTATTTT. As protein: CASSPYGTSGGPGSTDTQYF.

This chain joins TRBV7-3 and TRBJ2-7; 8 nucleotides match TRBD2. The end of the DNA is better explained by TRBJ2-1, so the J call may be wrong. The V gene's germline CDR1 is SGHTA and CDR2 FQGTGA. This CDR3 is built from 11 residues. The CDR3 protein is CASSPGGPQFF. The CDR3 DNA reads TGTGCCAGCAGCCCGGGGGGGCCGCAGTTCTTC.

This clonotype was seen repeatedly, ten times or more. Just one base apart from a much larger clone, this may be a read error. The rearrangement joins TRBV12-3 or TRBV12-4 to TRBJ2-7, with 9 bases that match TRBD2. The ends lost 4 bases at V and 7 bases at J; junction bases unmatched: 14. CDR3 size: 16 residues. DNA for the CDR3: TGTGCCAGCAGTTGGGGTAGCGGGGGCGTGGGCAATGAGCAGTACTTC. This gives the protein CASSWGSGGVGNEQYF.

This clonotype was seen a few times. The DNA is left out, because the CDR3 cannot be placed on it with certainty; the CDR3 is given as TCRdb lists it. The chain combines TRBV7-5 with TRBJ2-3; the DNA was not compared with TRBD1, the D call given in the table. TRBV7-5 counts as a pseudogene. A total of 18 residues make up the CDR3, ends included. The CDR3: CISVPAVLSTAPTDTQYF.

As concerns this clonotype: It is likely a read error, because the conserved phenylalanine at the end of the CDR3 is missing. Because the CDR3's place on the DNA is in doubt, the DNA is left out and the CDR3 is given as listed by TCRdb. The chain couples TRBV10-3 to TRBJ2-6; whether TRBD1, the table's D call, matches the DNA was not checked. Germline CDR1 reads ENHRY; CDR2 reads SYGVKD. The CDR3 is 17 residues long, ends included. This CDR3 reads CAISELPGQSDTQYFGA.

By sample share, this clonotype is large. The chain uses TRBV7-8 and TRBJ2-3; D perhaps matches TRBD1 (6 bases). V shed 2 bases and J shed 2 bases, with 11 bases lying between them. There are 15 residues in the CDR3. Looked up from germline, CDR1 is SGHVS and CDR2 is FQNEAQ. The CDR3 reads CASSLILGATDTQYF. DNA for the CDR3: TGTGCCAGCAGCTTAATTTTGGGGGCCACAGATACGCAGTATTTT.

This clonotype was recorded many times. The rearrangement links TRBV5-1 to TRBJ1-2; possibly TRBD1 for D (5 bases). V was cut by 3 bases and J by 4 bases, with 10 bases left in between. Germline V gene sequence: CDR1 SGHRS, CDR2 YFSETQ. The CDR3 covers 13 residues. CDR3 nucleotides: TGCGCCAGCAGCTGGGGACCGCTCTATGGCTACACCTTC. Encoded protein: CASSWGPLYGYTF.

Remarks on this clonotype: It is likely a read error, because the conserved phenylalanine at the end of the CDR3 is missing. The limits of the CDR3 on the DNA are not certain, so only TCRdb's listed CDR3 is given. CDR3: CASSQRQGVVSPLHFGN. The genes are TRBV7-6 and TRBJ1-6; no check of the table's D call, TRBD1, against the DNA was made. The germline gives CDR1 SGHVS, CDR2 FNYEAQ. Ends included, the CDR3 has 17 residues.

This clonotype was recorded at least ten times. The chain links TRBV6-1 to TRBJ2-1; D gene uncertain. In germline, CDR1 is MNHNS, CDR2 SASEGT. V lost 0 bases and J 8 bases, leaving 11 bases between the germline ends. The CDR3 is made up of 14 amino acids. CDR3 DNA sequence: TGTGCCAGCAGTGAAGCCCTAGATAGACATGAGCAGTTCTTC. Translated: CASSEALDRHEQFF.

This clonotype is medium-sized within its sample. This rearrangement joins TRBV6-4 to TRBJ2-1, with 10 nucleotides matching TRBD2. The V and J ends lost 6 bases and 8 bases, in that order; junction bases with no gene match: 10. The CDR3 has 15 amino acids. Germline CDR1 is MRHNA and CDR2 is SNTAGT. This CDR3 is CASSKRGGLFHEQFF. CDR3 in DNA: TGTGCCAGCAGCAAGCGGGGGGGCCTCTTCCATGAGCAGTTCTTC.

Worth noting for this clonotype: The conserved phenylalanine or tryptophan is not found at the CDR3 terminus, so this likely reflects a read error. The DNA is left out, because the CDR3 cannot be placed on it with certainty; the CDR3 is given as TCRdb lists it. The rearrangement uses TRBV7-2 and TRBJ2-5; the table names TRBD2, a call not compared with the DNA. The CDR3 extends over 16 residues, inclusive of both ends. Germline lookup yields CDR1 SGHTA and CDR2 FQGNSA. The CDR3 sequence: CASSLRGGTYEQHFGN.

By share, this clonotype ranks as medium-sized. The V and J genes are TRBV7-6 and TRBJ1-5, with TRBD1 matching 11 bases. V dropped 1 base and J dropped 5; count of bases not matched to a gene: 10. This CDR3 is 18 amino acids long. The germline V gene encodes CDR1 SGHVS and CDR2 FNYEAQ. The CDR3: CASSLGTGGPGIHQPQHF. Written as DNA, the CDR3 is TGTGCCAGCAGCTTAGGGACAGGGGGCCCGGGGATCCATCAGCCCCAGCATTTT.

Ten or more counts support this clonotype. The CDR3 bases are TGCAGTGCTTCCGGGACAGGGGACAATCAGCCCCAGCATTTT. Protein product: CSASGTGDNQPQHF. This rearrangement joins TRBV20-1 to TRBJ1-5, with TRBD1 matching 10 bases. The V and J ends lost 5 bases and 3 bases, in that order; junction bases with no gene match: 4. Germline values: CDR1 DFQATT, CDR2 SNEGSKA (reference sequence). This CDR3 region has 14 residues.

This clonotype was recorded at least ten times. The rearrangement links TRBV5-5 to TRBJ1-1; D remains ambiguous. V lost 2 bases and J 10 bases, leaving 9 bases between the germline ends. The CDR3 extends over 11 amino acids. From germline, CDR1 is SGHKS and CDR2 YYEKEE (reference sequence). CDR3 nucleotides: TGTGCCAGCAGCTTAGGGTGGGCAGCTTTCTTT. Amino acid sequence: CASSLGWAAFF.